One sample yielded the 17 T cell receptor beta chains listed below, sequenced in a study of regulatory T cells in long-lasting Graves disease. Indicated time point: newly diagnosed GD, antithyroid drugs for less than 3 months. From PBMCs, RNA was extracted and then used to make the TCR library. Researchers made TCR beta libraries by using iRepertoire HTBI primers and running Arm-PCR on CDR3 regions. MiXCR, run by TCRdb on the multiplex PCR reads, gives a single entry per CDR3 protein. The sample carries 530,000 or so distinct CDR3 sequences, around 16% recorded once. A further study also used this sample, focusing on T cells in Graves' hyperthyroidism and ophthalmopathy.

The sample in question was peripheral blood mononuclear cells (PBMCs), obtained at new diagnosis, from a patient treated with antithyroid drugs. The receptors stem from a young man with Graves disease.

This clonotype was counted many times. The chain uses TRBV28 and TRBJ2-2, with 10 bases that match TRBD1. Germline CDR1 and CDR2: MDHEN and SYDVKM. CDR3 length equals 15 residues. The V gene end was trimmed by 4 bases and the J gene end by 6 bases; junction bases not matched to a gene: 5. The chain's CDR3 is CASSWTGGSAGELFF. In DNA form, the CDR3 reads TGTGCCAGCAGTTGGACAGGGGGTTCAGCCGGGGAGCTGTTTTTT. Using reference TRBV28 and TRBJ2-2 for the parts outside the CDR3, the full variable domain is DVKVTQSSRYLVKRTGEKVFLECVQDMDHENMFWYRQDPGLGLRLIYFSYDVKMKEKGDIPEGYSVSREKKERFSLILESASTNQTSMYLCASSWTGGSAGELFFGEGSRLTVL.

Ten or more counts support this clonotype. V is TRBV20-1 and J is TRBJ2-1; a possible D gene is TRBD2 (6 bases). Trimming left V 3 bases short and J 2 bases short, with 17 bases between. Germline V gives CDR1 DFQATT, CDR2 SNEGSKA (reference sequence). The CDR3 spans 16 residues. The DNA of the CDR3 is TGCAGTGCTAGGGCCAGACTAGTACGTACCTACAATGAGCAGTTCTTC. This codes for CSARARLVRTYNEQFF.

The chain links TRBV3-1 to TRBJ2-1; the D gene could be TRBD1 or TRBD2 (5 bases each). Between the trimmed V and J ends, which lost 1 base and 7 bases, there was a span of 11 bases. This CDR3 is built from 14 residues. From germline, CDR1 is LGHDT and CDR2 YNNKEL (reference sequence). The CDR3 DNA is TGTGCCAGCAGCCAAGGGTGGGGGAGTAATGAGCAGTTCTTC. It translates to CASSQGWGSNEQFF.

There are many counts of this clonotype. The genes are TRBV5-1 and TRBJ2-3; D gene ambiguous. The length of the CDR3 is 14 residues. Deletions cut 2 bases from V and 2 bases from J, with 9 bases between. Germline CDR1 is SGHRS and CDR2 is YFSETQ. The CDR3 spells CASSLQSLTDTQYF. CDR3 bases: TGCGCCAGCAGCTTACAATCACTCACAGATACGCAGTATTTT.

This clonotype was seen at least ten times. The chain has TRBV20-1 and TRBJ2-1; 14 bases map to TRBD2. The CDR3 totals 16 residues. The germline CDR1 and CDR2 sequences are DFQATT and SNEGSKA (reference sequence). The V and J ends lost 6 bases and 4 bases, in that order; junction bases with no gene match: 8. Here the CDR3 reads CSAYRTSGRIYNEQFF. The CDR3 DNA is TGCAGTGCCTATCGGACTAGCGGGAGGATTTACAATGAGCAGTTCTTC.

This clonotype appeared a few times. CDR3 sequence reads: CSARYTNYGYTF. DNA of the CDR3: TGCAGTGCTAGATATACTAACTATGGCTACACCTTC. The J gene is TRBJ1-2, the V gene TRBV20-1, with unresolved D. The germline V gene encodes CDR1 DFQATT and CDR2 SNEGSKA (reference sequence). The germline V and J ends were trimmed by 2 bases and 0 bases, with 4 bases remaining between them. CDR3 length equals 12 residues.

This clonotype showed up many times. This rearrangement joins TRBV6-1 to TRBJ1-1, with 8 bases aligning to TRBD1. V gave up 8 bases and J gave up 1 base; unmatched junction bases: 3. Germline CDR1 is MNHNS and CDR2 is SASEGT. CDR3 length equals 13 residues. The CDR3 is CASGQGGNTEAFF. The CDR3 DNA follows: TGTGCCAGCGGACAGGGAGGGAACACTGAAGCTTTCTTT.

A few counts support this clonotype. The V call is TRBV28, the J call TRBJ2-2; D is perhaps TRBD2 (5 bases). CDR1 and CDR2 (germline): MDHEN, SYDVKM. Trimming removed 6 bases from V and 1 base from J, with 12 bases in between. The CDR3 spans 15 residues. The CDR3 loop reads CASSRRTENTGELFF. In DNA form, the CDR3 reads TGTGCCAGCAGCCGACGGACTGAGAACACCGGGGAGCTGTTTTTT.

This clonotype has a handful of counts. The chain has TRBV27 and TRBJ2-1; D may be TRBD2 (7 bases). Germline lookup yields CDR1 MNHEY and CDR2 SMNVEV (reference sequence). There are 16 residues in the CDR3. Trimming took off 7 bases at V and 7 bases at J, with 23 bases between the two ends. The CDR3: CASTPLLGGGSNEQFF. The DNA of the CDR3 is TGTGCCAGCACTCCCCTTTTAGGGGGAGGGAGTAATGAGCAGTTCTTC.

This clonotype was observed a few times. The V gene is TRBV5-1, the J gene TRBJ2-3, with D hard to call. The V gene's germline CDR1 is SGHRS and CDR2 YFSETQ. V shed 6 bases and J shed 0 bases, with 8 bases lying between them. The CDR3 contains 13 residues. The CDR3 region has the DNA TGCGCCAGCACGAAAGTCAGCACAGATACGCAGTATTTT. It encodes CASTKVSTDTQYF.

The sample holds many counts of this clonotype. The V and J genes are TRBV5-1 and TRBJ2-7; 8 bases are a match to TRBD1. Trimming removed 4 bases from V and 2 bases from J; junction bases left unmatched: 8. This CDR3 has 15 residues. Germline values: CDR1 SGHRS, CDR2 YFSETQ. The CDR3 loop reads CASSTGTGDAYEQYF. CDR3 DNA: TGCGCCAGCAGCACCGGGACAGGAGATGCCTACGAGCAGTACTTC. Supplemented by reference TRBV5-1 and TRBJ2-7, the full variable domain reads KAGVTQTPRYLIKTRGQQVTLSCSPISGHRSVSWYQQTPGQGLQFLFEYFSETQRNKGNFPGRFSGRQFSNSRSEMNVSTLELGDSALYLCASSTGTGDAYEQYFGPGTRLTVT.

This clonotype has more than one count but fewer than ten. V and J are TRBV10-3 and TRBJ2-2; D gene ambiguous. Germline lookup yields CDR1 ENHRY and CDR2 SYGVKD. This CDR3 is built from 12 residues. Trimming pared 6 bases from V and 1 base from J, leaving 3 bases between. CDR3 nucleotide sequence: TGTGCCATCAGCCAGAACACCGGGGAGCTGTTTTTT. Translating it yields CAISQNTGELFF.

The chain uses TRBV30 and TRBJ2-3; D unclear. V was shortened by 0 bases and J by 6 bases, with 19 bases between the two germline ends. Germline lookup yields CDR1 GTSNPN and CDR2 SVGIG (reference sequence). The CDR3 is made up of 16 amino acids. The CDR3: CAWSVRHPRAGDTQYF. The CDR3 DNA reads as TGTGCCTGGAGTGTACGGCACCCCAGAGCCGGGGATACGCAGTATTTT.

V and J are TRBV20-1 and TRBJ2-5; maybe TRBD2 (6 bases). The CDR3 consists of 16 residues. The V gene lost 0 bases and the J gene lost 3 bases, with 17 bases spanning the gap. CDR1 and CDR2 (germline): DFQATT, SNEGSKA (reference sequence). CDR3: CSARDQDSRREETQYF. In DNA, the CDR3 is TGCAGTGCTAGAGATCAGGACTCCAGGAGGGAAGAGACCCAGTACTTC.

This clonotype was observed many times. The rearrangement uses TRBV19 and TRBJ2-3; 7 bases match TRBD2. J was trimmed by 3 bases and V by 6 bases; bases with no gene match: 15. This CDR3 contains 17 residues. CDR1 and CDR2 from the germline V gene are LNHDA and SQIVND (reference sequence). DNA of the CDR3: TGTGCCAGTAGATCGACCCCAAGCGGGATTGAAACAGATACGCAGTATTTT. This gives the protein CASRSTPSGIETDTQYF. Looking up the rest from reference TRBV19 and TRBJ2-3 gives the full variable domain: DGGITQSPKYLFRKEGQNVTLSCEQNLNHDAMYWYRQDPGQGLRLIYYSQIVNDFQKGDIAEGYSVSREKKESFPLTVTSAQKNPTAFYLCASRSTPSGIETDTQYFGPGTRLTVL.

Ten or more counts support this clonotype. The chain uses TRBV12-3 or TRBV12-4 and TRBJ1-1; the D is unclear. V was trimmed by 3 bases and J by 0 bases, leaving 11 bases between them. CDR3 size: 15 residues. The CDR3 region is CASSFQMVLNTEAFF. The CDR3 nucleotides read TGTGCCAGCAGTTTTCAGATGGTGCTGAACACTGAAGCTTTCTTT.

This clonotype was recorded many times. This chain uses TRBV12-5 with TRBJ1-1; no clear D gene. V dropped 6 bases and J dropped 3 bases, with 11 bases sitting between them. The CDR3 has 13 amino acids. CDR1 is LGHNT and CDR2 is FRNRAP in the germline V gene. CDR3 residues: CASGPRRDTEAFF. CDR3 in DNA: TGTGCTAGTGGACCGAGACGGGACACTGAAGCTTTCTTT.